The 27 T cell receptor beta chains below come from one sample, sequenced in a study of regulatory T cells in long-lasting Graves disease. Library construction for TCR beta used iRepertoire HTBI primers and Arm-PCR of CDR3 regions. MiXCR, applied by TCRdb to the multiplex PCR reads, yields one record per CDR3 protein. This table holds 250,000 to 300,000 distinct CDR3 sequences, 15% to 20% found once. Time point meaning: newly diagnosed GD, antithyroid drugs for less than 3 months. Making the TCR library involved RNA that had been extracted from PBMCs. These records were also assigned to another study, of T cells in Graves' hyperthyroidism and ophthalmopathy.

The material sequenced was peripheral blood mononuclear cells (PBMCs), taken at new diagnosis, from a patient treated with antithyroid drugs. The receptors come from a woman in her 30s with Graves disease.

The sample holds many counts of this clonotype. The gene calls are TRBV3-1 and TRBJ2-7; TRBD1 agrees at 10 bases. CDR1 is LGHDT and CDR2 is YNNKEL in the germline V gene (reference sequence). Unmatched junction bases numbered 6, after V lost 4 bases and J lost 6 bases. This CDR3 region has 14 residues. The CDR3 reads CASSPGTGEAEQYF. CDR3 DNA: TGTGCCAGCAGCCCCGGGACAGGGGAGGCCGAGCAGTACTTC.

This clonotype was found many times. The rearrangement joins TRBV12-5 to TRBJ2-3; no reliable D call. Germline V gene sequence: CDR1 LGHNT, CDR2 FRNRAP. V gave up 0 bases and J gave up 0 bases, with 7 bases separating them. The CDR3 covers 15 residues. CDR3 residues: CASGLVVASTDTQYF. The CDR3 nucleotides are TGTGCTAGTGGTTTGGTGGTCGCTAGCACAGATACGCAGTATTTT.

This clonotype was counted many times. This chain uses TRBV6-1 with TRBJ2-7; D is uncertain. Germline CDR1 is MNHNS and CDR2 is SASEGT. Trimming cost V 2 bases and J 4 bases, with 12 bases left between them. The CDR3 sequence is 14 residues long. The CDR3 sequence: CASSEPKDGYEQYF. The CDR3 DNA follows: TGTGCCAGCAGTGAACCCAAGGACGGTTACGAGCAGTACTTC.

This clonotype was observed at least ten times. The V call is TRBV11-2, the J call TRBJ2-5; 7 nucleotides agree with TRBD2. The CDR3 runs to 17 residues. V was pared by 1 base and J by 3 bases, with 11 bases of the junction left unmatched. Germline CDR1 SGHAT, CDR2 FQNNGV. The CDR3 DNA reads TGTGCCAGCAGCTTAGTCTTAGGTGGGGGGGAAAAAGAGACCCAGTACTTC. Translated: CASSLVLGGGEKETQYF. The full variable domain, completed using reference TRBV11-2 and TRBJ2-5, is EAGVAQSPRYKIIEKRQSVAFWCNPISGHATLYWYQQILGQGPKLLIQFQNNGVVDDSQLPKDRFSAERLKGVDSTLKIQPAKLEDSAVYLCASSLVLGGGEKETQYFGPGTRLLVL.

Worth noting for this clonotype: This is likely an artifact of a read error, given a far larger clone one base away. DNA of the CDR3: TGTGCCAGCAGCCCTACAGGGGACTATGGCTGCACCTTC. This translates into CASSPTGDYGCTF. The chain combines TRBV2 with TRBJ1-2; 7 nucleotides agree with TRBD1. Germline-derived CDR1 and CDR2 are SNHLY and FYNNEI. This CDR3 region has 13 residues.

In this sample, this clonotype turned up many times. This chain uses TRBV6-1 with TRBJ2-7; D gene ambiguous. Germline lookup yields CDR1 MNHNS and CDR2 SASEGT. The ends were cut back, 10 bases at V and 6 bases at J, with 13 bases in the middle. The CDR3 has 11 amino acids. The CDR3: CAIGPEFEQYF. CDR3 DNA sequence: TGTGCCATTGGCCCGGAGTTCGAGCAGTACTTC.

This clonotype was detected many times. J is TRBJ2-2 and V is TRBV7-6, with D unclear. The germline V gene has CDR1 SGHVS and CDR2 FNYEAQ. The germline V and J ends were trimmed by 5 bases and 6 bases, with 16 bases remaining between them. The CDR3 has 15 residues. The DNA of the CDR3 is TGTGCCAGCAGCCACCATAAACGTCTGGCCGGGGAGCTGTTTTTT. This encodes CASSHHKRLAGELFF.

This clonotype was counted at least ten times. This chain links TRBV7-9 with TRBJ1-2, with 7 nucleotides matching TRBD1. This CDR3 region has 12 residues. Germline values: CDR1 SEHNR, CDR2 FQNEAQ (reference sequence). V lost 11 bases to trimming and J lost 2 bases; unmatched junction nucleotides: 5. CDR3 DNA sequence: TGTGCCTCGGGACAGTCCAACTATGGCTACACCTTC. It encodes CASGQSNYGYTF.

This clonotype was observed at least ten times. This chain connects TRBV10-1 to TRBJ1-1; unclear D gene. CDR1 WNHNN and CDR2 SYGVQD come from the germline V gene (reference sequence). CDR3 length: 13 residues. V was shortened by 4 bases and J by 1 base, with 7 bases between the two germline ends. CDR3 in DNA: TGCGCCAGCAGTGCTAGACCGAACACTGAAGCTTTCTTT. It yields the protein CASSARPNTEAFF.

V is TRBV7-2 and J is TRBJ2-3, with D possibly being TRBD2 (5 bases). Germline CDR1 is SGHTA and CDR2 is FQGNSA. V lost 5 bases to trimming and J lost 3 bases, with 18 bases between them. CDR3 length: 16 amino acids. The CDR3 nucleotides read TGTGCCAGCAGCACCGGACGGGCGGGTTTGACAGATACGCAGTATTTT. Translated: CASSTGRAGLTDTQYF.

This clonotype showed up many times. The chain uses TRBV20-1 and TRBJ2-7; 7 bases match TRBD2. This CDR3 region has 12 residues. The germline V gene has CDR1 DFQATT and CDR2 SNEGSKA (reference sequence). After removal of 0 bases from V and 5 bases from J, the junction contained 1 base not matched to a gene. CDR3 in amino acids: CSARDGGDEQYF. CDR3 in DNA: TGCAGTGCTAGAGATGGGGGGGACGAGCAGTACTTC.

Ten or more counts support this clonotype. The chain carries TRBV11-2 and TRBJ2-7; D may correspond to TRBD1 or TRBD2 (6 bases each). This CDR3 has 17 amino acids. The V gene lost 1 base and the J gene lost 5 bases, with 21 bases spanning the gap. Germline V gives CDR1 SGHAT, CDR2 FQNNGV. CDR3 residues: CASSLVVGGPFMNEQYF. CDR3 nucleotide sequence: TGTGCCAGCAGCTTAGTAGTGGGGGGCCCCTTTATGAACGAGCAGTACTTC.

In its sample, this clonotype was seen many times. DNA for the CDR3: TGTGCCAGCAGCGCTTCAGGGGGCATTGGAAACACCATATATTTT. It encodes CASSASGGIGNTIYF. V and J are TRBV9 and TRBJ1-3, with 8 positions matching TRBD1. The J segment lost 3 bases and the V segment lost 3 bases, leaving 5 bases of the junction unmatched. The CDR3 is 15 amino acids. The germline CDR1 and CDR2 sequences are SGDLS and YYNGEE.

The rearrangement joins TRBV20-1 to TRBJ2-5, with TRBD2 matching over 10 bases. The germline gives CDR1 DFQATT, CDR2 SNEGSKA (reference sequence). This CDR3 has 13 amino acids. Germline trimming cut 6 bases from V and 2 bases from J; bases unmatched to any gene: 3. The CDR3 loop is CSALAGFQETQYF. CDR3 in DNA: TGCAGTGCACTAGCGGGGTTTCAAGAGACCCAGTACTTC.

This clonotype has ten or more counts. This chain uses TRBV18 with TRBJ1-4; D not resolved. The CDR3 covers 15 residues. Per germline, CDR1 KGHSH and CDR2 LQKENI. With 2 bases removed from V and 5 bases from J, the gap between germline ends came to 12 bases. The CDR3 sequence is CASSPGKGGNEKLFF. As DNA, the CDR3 is TGTGCCAGCTCACCAGGGAAGGGCGGGAATGAAAAACTGTTTTTT.

The gene calls are TRBV5-5 and TRBJ1-2; 7 bases are shared with TRBD1. CDR3 length equals 14 residues. The V gene's germline CDR1 is SGHKS and CDR2 YYEKEE (reference sequence). V dropped 4 bases and J dropped 8; count of bases not matched to a gene: 11. CDR3 sequence: CASSLSTGDGGYTF. CDR3 DNA sequence: TGTGCCAGCAGCCTTTCCACAGGGGATGGGGGCTACACCTTC.

This clonotype came up many times. The V gene is TRBV12-3 or TRBV12-4, the J gene TRBJ1-4; D may be TRBD1 (5 bases). The length of the CDR3 is 15 residues. The V end was cut by 6 bases, the J end by 5 bases, with 16 bases between. The CDR3 here is CASSRAGTENEKLFF. CDR3 sequence (DNA): TGTGCCAGCAGCCGCGCCGGGACGGAAAATGAAAAACTGTTTTTT.

This sequence joins TRBV24-1 and TRBJ2-2, with 7 bases fitting TRBD1. CDR1 KGHDR and CDR2 SFDVKD come from the germline V gene. The CDR3 length is 14 residues. V shed 4 bases and J 4 bases; nucleotides not matched to a gene: 2. CDR3 coding DNA: TGTGCCACCAGTGAGACAGGGTTCACCGGGGAGCTGTTTTTT. This codes for CATSETGFTGELFF.

This clonotype was detected a few times. This chain links TRBV6-2 or TRBV6-3 with TRBJ1-1, with 7 bases fitting TRBD1. J lost 0 bases, V lost 8 bases, and 6 bases had no gene match. The CDR3 has 14 amino acids. Per germline, CDR1 MNHEY and CDR2 SVGEGT. CDR3 region: CASGTGAMNTEAFF. The CDR3 region has the DNA TGTGCCAGCGGAACAGGGGCGATGAACACTGAAGCTTTCTTT.

This chain connects TRBV11-2 to TRBJ2-1, with 12 bases that match TRBD2. The trim removed 0 bases at V and 9 bases at J, leaving 3 bases unmatched. The CDR3 length is 15 residues. Germline lookup yields CDR1 SGHAT and CDR2 FQNNGV. The CDR3 sequence is CASSLDLAGGIEQFF. The CDR3 coding sequence is TGTGCCAGCAGCTTAGATCTAGCGGGAGGGATTGAGCAGTTCTTC.

This clonotype was recorded a few times. This may come from a read error, since a much larger clone is one base off. This chain uses TRBV27 with TRBJ2-1; D is unclear. Deletions cut 2 bases from V and 10 bases from J, with 18 bases between. Germline loops: CDR1 MNHEY, CDR2 SMNVEV (reference sequence). The CDR3 contains 15 residues. CDR3 sequence (DNA): TGTGCCAGCAGTTTAAGGTCTTCCCTCGTCCACGAGCAGTTCTTC. This translates into CASSLRSSLVHEQFF.

This clonotype came up many times. This chain links TRBV18 with TRBJ2-5; D not resolved. Germline loops: CDR1 KGHSH, CDR2 LQKENI. Trimming cost V 4 bases and J 5 bases, with 17 bases left between them. The CDR3 sequence is 15 residues long. The CDR3 loop is CASSQTPGPEETQYF. CDR3 in DNA: TGTGCCAGCTCACAGACGCCCGGGCCAGAGGAGACCCAGTACTTC.

This clonotype was picked up many times. V and J are TRBV12-3 or TRBV12-4 and TRBJ1-3; D uncertain. The CDR3 has 12 amino acids. Trimming took off 3 bases at V and 4 bases at J, with 4 bases between the two ends. The CDR3 sequence: CASSFGGNTIYF. The CDR3 DNA follows: TGTGCCAGCAGTTTTGGGGGAAACACCATATATTTT.

Ten or more counts support this clonotype. This chain links TRBV5-1 with TRBJ2-7; a weak D match, TRBD1 (6 bases). V lost 0 bases and J 1 base, leaving 8 bases between the germline ends. CDR3 size: 14 residues. Germline assignment: CDR1 SGHRS and CDR2 YFSETQ. The CDR3 coding sequence is TGCGCCAGCAGCTTGGGAGGACAGTCCTACGAGCAGTACTTC. The encoded protein is CASSLGGQSYEQYF.

A few counts support this clonotype. This chain links TRBV6-1 with TRBJ1-5, with D maybe TRBD1 (6 bases). Looked up from germline, CDR1 is MNHNS and CDR2 is SASEGT. This CDR3 region has 13 residues. V was cut by 7 bases and J by 9 bases, with 16 bases left in between. The CDR3 coding sequence is TGTGCCAGCAAGGATGGCAGGGGAATGCCCCAGCATTTT. This sequence encodes CASKDGRGMPQHF.

This clonotype was recorded at least ten times. CDR3 coding DNA: TGTGCCAGCAGTGTGCAACTAGCGGGGTCGTTGATCGGGGAGCTGTTTTTT. Residues: CASSVQLAGSLIGELFF. The chain carries TRBV6-2 or TRBV6-3 and TRBJ2-2, with 10 bases that match TRBD2. The CDR3 loop spans 17 amino acids. CDR1 is MNHEY and CDR2 is SVGEGT in the germline V gene. Germline trimming cut 5 bases from V and 7 bases from J; bases unmatched to any gene: 13.

The table lists this clonotype with many counts. The chain joins TRBV11-2 to TRBJ2-1; possible D gene TRBD2, 6 bases. The V end lost 7 bases, the J end lost 3 bases, and 22 bases lay between the germline ends. This CDR3 has 17 amino acids. Germline loops: CDR1 SGHAT, CDR2 FQNNGV. CDR3: CASKRIASALNYNEQFF. The CDR3 coding sequence is TGTGCCAGCAAGCGCATCGCTAGCGCGTTGAACTACAATGAGCAGTTCTTC.